This T cell receptor beta chain originates from a study of OX40 agonist ivuxolimab in advanced cancers. The overall study: Ivuxolimab, an antibody that agonizes OX40 (CD134), was administered to the patients. The study enrolled dose-escalation patients with hepatocellular carcinoma, melanoma, renal cell or head and neck cancer.

The timepoints at which blood was sampled were baseline, cycle 4 day 1, and cycle 7 day 1. Clones were read by immunoSEQ multiplex PCR, and TCRdb kept only the in-frame ones, dropping some. The sample lists 55,000 to 75,000 clones, 70% to 90% seen once, with approximately 0.73% in the top ten. Details on this clone: Its specificity is not known.

Broader study findings: At 0.1 to 3.0 mg/kg and by week 6, CD4+ and CD8+ T cells in the blood had expanded clonally.

This CDR3 has 17 amino acids. Germline V CDR1 and CDR2: SNHLY, FYNNEI. The J segment lost 3 bases and the V segment lost 2 bases, leaving 11 bases of the junction unmatched. The receptor was derived from an adult with an advanced solid tumor such as melanoma, head and neck, liver or kidney cancer. The sequenced sample was CD4+ or CD8+ T cells sorted from blood, obtained in a trial of the OX40 agonist ivuxolimab. This sequence joins TRBV2 and TRBJ2-3; 7 bases match TRBD2. The CDR3 reads CASSEFRGGGGTDTQYF. Here the CDR3 DNA reads TGTGCCAGCAGTGAATTTAGGGGCGGCGGGGGTACAGATACGCAGTATTTT.